The 3 T cell receptor beta chains below come from one sample, sequenced in a study of cytomegalovirus exposure and HLA in healthy donors. PCR amplification relied on 60 Vbeta primers (plus 13 Jbeta primers). Method: immunoSEQ multiplex PCR; TCRdb's copy keeps in-frame clones and lacks some. The sample contains 82,000 or so clones, about a tenth of which appear only once. The specimen sequenced was PBMCs. The receptors here all came from a man between 60 and 75 years old in good health and CMV-seropositive.

This clone was detected many times. V is TRBV4-1 and J is TRBJ2-3; the match to TRBD2 covers 12 bases. With 3 bases clipped from V and 1 base from J, the junction kept 8 bases outside the gene matches. CDR1 and CDR2 from the germline V gene are MGHRA and YSYEKL. The CDR3 has 18 amino acids. The CDR3 region is CASSQPLAGGPRTDTQYF. CDR3 nucleotide sequence: TGCGCCAGCAGCCAGCCTCTAGCGGGGGGGCCCCGCACAGATACGCAGTATTTT.

For this clone: The junction differs from germline at one of its ends, possibly a read error. The rearrangement uses TRBV5-4 and TRBJ2-3; 8 bases agree with TRBD1. The CDR3 extends over 16 amino acids. Germline V lookup: CDR1 SGHNT, CDR2 YYREEE (reference sequence). The CDR3 spells CASSSRSGTGTDKQYF. The CDR3 DNA is TGTGCCAGCAGCTCCCGATCGGGGACAGGCACAGATAAGCAGTATTTT.

V and J are TRBV4-1 and TRBJ1-1; a possible D gene is TRBD1 (6 bases). Germline lookup yields CDR1 MGHRA and CDR2 YSYEKL. Trimming shortened V by 4 bases and J by 4 bases, and 25 bases separated the two germline ends. CDR3 length equals 18 residues. DNA of the CDR3: TGCGCCAGCAGCCTTAAACAGGGTTTCTTAACCCGCGGCACTGAAGCTTTCTTT. Amino acids: CASSLKQGFLTRGTEAFF.